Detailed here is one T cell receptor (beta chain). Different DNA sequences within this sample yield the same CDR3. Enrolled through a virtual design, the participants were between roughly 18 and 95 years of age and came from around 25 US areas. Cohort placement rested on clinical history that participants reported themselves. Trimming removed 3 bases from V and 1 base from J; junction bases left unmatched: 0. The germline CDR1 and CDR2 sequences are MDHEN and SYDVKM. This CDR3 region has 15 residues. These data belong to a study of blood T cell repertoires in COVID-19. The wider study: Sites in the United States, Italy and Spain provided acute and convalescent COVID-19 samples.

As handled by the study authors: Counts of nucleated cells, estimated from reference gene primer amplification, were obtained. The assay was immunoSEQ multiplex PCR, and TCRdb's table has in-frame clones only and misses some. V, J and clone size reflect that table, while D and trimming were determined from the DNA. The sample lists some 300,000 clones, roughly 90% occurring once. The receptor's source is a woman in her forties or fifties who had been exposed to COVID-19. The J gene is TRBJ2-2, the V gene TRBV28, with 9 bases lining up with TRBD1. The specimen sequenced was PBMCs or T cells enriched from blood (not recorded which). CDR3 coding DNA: TGTGCCAGCAGTTTGGGACAGGGGAACACCGGGGAGCTGTTTTTT. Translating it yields CASSLGQGNTGELFF. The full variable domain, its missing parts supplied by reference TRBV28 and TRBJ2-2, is DVKVTQSSRYLVKRTGEKVFLECVQDMDHENMFWYRQDPGLGLRLIYFSYDVKMKEKGDIPEGYSVSREKKERFSLILESASTNQTSMYLCASSLGQGNTGELFFGEGSRLTVL.